The T cell receptor beta chain described here comes from a study of blood T cell repertoires in COVID-19. At the level of the study: Sites in the United States, Italy and Spain provided acute and convalescent COVID-19 samples.

In the original processing: Estimated nucleated cell counts came from reference gene primer amplification. Generated by immunoSEQ multiplex PCR, the TCRdb table keeps only in-frame clones and is missing some. V and J calls and clone size follow that table, whereas D and trimming were derived from the DNA. The data contain tens of thousands of clones, approximately 78% of them singletons. The CDR3 is 12 amino acids. Trimming took 3 bases from V and 6 from J, leaving 8 bases between them. Germline CDR1 is SQVTM and CDR2 is ANQGSEA. This clonotype originated in a man aged 55 to 69 in a cohort sampled during active COVID-19. V is TRBV29-1 and J is TRBJ2-2; no clear D. The specimen was peripheral blood. CDR3 sequence (DNA): TGCAGCGTTGAGGAGCTCCCCGGGGAGCTGTTTTTT. It is translated as CSVEELPGELFF.